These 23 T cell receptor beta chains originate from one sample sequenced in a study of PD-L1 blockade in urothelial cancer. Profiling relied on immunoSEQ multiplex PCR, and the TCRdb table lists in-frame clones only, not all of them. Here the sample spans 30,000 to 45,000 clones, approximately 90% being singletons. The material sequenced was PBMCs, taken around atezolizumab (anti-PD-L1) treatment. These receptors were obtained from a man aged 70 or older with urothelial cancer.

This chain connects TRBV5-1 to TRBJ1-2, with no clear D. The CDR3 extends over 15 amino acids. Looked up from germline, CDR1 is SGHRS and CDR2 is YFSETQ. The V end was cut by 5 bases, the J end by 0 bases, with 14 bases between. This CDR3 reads CASRTQDSANYGYTF. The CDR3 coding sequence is TGCGCCAGCAGAACCCAGGACTCAGCTAACTATGGCTACACCTTC.

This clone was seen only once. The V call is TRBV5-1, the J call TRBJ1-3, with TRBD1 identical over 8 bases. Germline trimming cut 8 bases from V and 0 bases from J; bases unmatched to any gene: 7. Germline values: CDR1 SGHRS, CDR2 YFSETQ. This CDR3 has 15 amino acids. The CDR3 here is CASGTGQGSGNTIYF. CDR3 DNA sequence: TGCGCCAGTGGGACAGGCCAGGGCTCTGGAAACACCATATATTTT.

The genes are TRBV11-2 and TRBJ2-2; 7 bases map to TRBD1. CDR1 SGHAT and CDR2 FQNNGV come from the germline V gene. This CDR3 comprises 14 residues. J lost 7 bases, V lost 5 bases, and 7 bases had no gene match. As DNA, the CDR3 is TGTGCCAGCAGCCCAAGACAGGGCAGCGGGGAGCTGTTTTTT. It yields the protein CASSPRQGSGELFF.

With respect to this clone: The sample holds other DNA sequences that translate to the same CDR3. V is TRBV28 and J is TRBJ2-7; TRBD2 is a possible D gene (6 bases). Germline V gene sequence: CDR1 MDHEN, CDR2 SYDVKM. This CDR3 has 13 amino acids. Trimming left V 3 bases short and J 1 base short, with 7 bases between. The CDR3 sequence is CASSFGGSYEQYF. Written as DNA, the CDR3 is TGTGCCAGCAGTTTTGGGGGGTCCTACGAGCAGTACTTC.

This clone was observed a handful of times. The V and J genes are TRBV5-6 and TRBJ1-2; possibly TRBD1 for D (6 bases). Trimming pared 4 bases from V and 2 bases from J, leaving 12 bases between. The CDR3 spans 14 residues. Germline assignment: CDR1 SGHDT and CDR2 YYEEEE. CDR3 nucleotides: TGTGCCAGCAGCCTCCTTGACAGGAACTATGGCTACACCTTC. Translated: CASSLLDRNYGYTF.

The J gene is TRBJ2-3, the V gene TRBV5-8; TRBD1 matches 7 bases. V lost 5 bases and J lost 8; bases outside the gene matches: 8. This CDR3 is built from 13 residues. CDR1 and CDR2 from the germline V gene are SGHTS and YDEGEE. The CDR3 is CASRTTGTGTQYF. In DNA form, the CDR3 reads TGTGCCAGCAGGACGACAGGGACGGGTACGCAGTATTTT.

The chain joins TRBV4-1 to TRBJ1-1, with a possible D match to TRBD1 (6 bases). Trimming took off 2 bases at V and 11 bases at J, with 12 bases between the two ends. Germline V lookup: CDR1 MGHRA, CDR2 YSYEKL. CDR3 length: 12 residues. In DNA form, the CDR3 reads TGCGCCAGCAGCCAATCGACAGGCTGGGCTTTCTTT. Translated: CASSQSTGWAFF.

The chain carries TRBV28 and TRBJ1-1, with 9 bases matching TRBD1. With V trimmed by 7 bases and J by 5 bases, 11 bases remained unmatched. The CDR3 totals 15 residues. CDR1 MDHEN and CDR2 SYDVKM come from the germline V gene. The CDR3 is CASTETGGLSTEAFF. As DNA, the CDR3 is TGTGCCAGCACGGAGACAGGGGGGCTGAGTACTGAAGCTTTCTTT.

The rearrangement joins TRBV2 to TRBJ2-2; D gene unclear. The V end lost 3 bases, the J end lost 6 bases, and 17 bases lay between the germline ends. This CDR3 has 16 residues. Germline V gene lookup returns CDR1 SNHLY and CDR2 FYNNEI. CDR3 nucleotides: TGTGCCAGCAGTGATGAACTTCCCTACCCCTCCGGGGAGCTGTTTTTT. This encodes CASSDELPYPSGELFF.

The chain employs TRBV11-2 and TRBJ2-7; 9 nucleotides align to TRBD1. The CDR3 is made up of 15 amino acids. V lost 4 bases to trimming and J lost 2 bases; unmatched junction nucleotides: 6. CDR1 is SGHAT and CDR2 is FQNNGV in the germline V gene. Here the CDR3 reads CASSSSTGGTYEQYF. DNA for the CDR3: TGTGCCAGCAGCTCCTCGACAGGGGGAACCTACGAGCAGTACTTC.

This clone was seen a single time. This CDR3 reads CAWSGLAGYEQYF. The CDR3 coding sequence is TGTGCCTGGAGTGGACTAGCGGGCTACGAGCAGTACTTC. The V call is TRBV30, the J call TRBJ2-7; 10 bases align to TRBD2. Trimming at V came to 1 base and at J to 3 bases, leaving 0 bases not matched to a gene. The CDR3 runs 13 residues. Germline CDR1 and CDR2: GTSNPN and SVGIG (reference sequence).

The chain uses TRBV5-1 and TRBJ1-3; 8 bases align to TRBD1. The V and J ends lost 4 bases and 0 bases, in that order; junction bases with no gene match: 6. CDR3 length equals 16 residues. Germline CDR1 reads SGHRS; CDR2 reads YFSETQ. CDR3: CASSLTGVSSGNTIYF. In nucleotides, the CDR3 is TGCGCCAGCAGCCTGACAGGGGTTTCCTCTGGAAACACCATATATTTT.

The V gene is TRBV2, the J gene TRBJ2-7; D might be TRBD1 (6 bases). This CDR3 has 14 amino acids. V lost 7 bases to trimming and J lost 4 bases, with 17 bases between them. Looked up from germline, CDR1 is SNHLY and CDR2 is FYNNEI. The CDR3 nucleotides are TGTGCCAGCAAAACAGACAGGCCATCTTACGAGCAGTACTTC. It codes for CASKTDRPSYEQYF.

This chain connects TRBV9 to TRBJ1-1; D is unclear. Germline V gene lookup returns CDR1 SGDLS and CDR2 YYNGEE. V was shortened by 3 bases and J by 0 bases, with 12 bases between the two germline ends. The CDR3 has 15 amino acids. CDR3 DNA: TGTGCCAGCAGCGCCAACGCGATATTGAACACTGAAGCTTTCTTT. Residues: CASSANAILNTEAFF.

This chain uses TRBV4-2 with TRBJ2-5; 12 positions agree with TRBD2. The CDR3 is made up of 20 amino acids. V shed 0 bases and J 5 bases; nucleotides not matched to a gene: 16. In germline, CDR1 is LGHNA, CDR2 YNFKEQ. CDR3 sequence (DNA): TGTGCCAGCAGCCAAGAGGGAGCGGCTAGCGGGAGGGCTCAAGGGGAGACCCAGTACTTC. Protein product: CASSQEGAASGRAQGETQYF.

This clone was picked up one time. This CDR3 reads CASCPTTLVSYNEQFF. CDR3 bases: TGTGCCAGTTGCCCCACAACACTAGTCTCCTACAATGAGCAGTTCTTC. This chain links TRBV19 with TRBJ2-1; tentatively, D is TRBD2 (5 bases). The CDR3 has 16 residues. Trimming stripped 8 bases from V and 0 bases from J, with 17 bases between. The germline gives CDR1 LNHDA, CDR2 SQIVND (reference sequence).

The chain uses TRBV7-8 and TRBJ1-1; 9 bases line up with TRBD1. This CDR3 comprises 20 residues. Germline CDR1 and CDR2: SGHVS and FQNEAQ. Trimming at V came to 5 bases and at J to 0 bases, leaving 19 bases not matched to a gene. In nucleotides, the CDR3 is TGTGCCAGCAGCCCCCACGGTAGGGACAGGGTAGGAGGGATGAACACTGAAGCTTTCTTT. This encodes CASSPHGRDRVGGMNTEAFF.

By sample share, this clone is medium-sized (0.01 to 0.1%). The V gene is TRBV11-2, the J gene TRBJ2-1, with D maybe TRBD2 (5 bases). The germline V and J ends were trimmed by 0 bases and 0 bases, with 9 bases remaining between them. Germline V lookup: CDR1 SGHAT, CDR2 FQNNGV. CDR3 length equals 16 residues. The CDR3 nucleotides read TGTGCCAGCAGCTTAGATCCGGGGAGCTCCTACAATGAGCAGTTCTTC. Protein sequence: CASSLDPGSSYNEQFF.

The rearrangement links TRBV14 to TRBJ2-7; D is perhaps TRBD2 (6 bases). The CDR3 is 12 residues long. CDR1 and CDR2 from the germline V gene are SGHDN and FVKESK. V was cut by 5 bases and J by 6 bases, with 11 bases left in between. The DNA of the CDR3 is TGTGCCAGCAGCTTTGGGGGACTCGAGCAGTACTTC. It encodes CASSFGGLEQYF.

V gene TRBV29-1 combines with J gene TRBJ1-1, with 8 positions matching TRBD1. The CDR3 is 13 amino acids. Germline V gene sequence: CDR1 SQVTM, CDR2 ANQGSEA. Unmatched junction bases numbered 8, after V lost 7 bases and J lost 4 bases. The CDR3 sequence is CSAYQGAGTEAFF. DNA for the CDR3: TGCAGCGCATACCAGGGGGCGGGCACTGAAGCTTTCTTT. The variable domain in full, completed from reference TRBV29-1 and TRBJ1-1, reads SAVISQKPSRDICQRGTSLTIQCQVDSQVTMMFWYRQQPGQSLTLIATANQGSEATYESGFVIDKFPISRPNLTFSTLTVSNMSPEDSSIYLCSAYQGAGTEAFFGQGTRLTVV.

The DNA for the CDR3 is TGTGCCAGTAGCCAGGGTCTACTACCTCCGAATGAAAAACTGTTTTTT. Translating it yields CASSQGLLPPNEKLFF. The V and J genes are TRBV19 and TRBJ1-4; D is possibly TRBD1 (5 bases). Trimming removed 6 bases at V and 5 bases at J, with 19 bases between. Germline V gene data show CDR1 as LNHDA and CDR2 as SQIVND (reference sequence). There are 16 residues in the CDR3.

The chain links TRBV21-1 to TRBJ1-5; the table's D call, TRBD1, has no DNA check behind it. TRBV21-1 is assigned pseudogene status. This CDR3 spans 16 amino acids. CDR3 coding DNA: TGTGCCAGCAGCATTTTTCTCCGGACAGGGAACCAGCCCCAGCATTTT. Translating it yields CASSIFLRTGNQPQHF.

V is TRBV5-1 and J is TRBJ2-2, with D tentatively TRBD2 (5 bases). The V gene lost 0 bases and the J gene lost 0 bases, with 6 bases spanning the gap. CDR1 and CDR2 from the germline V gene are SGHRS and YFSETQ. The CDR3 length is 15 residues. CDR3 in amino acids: CASSLETTNTGELFF. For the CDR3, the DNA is TGCGCCAGCAGCTTGGAGACTACGAACACCGGGGAGCTGTTTTTT. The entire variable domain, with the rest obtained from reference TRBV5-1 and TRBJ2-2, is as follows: KAGVTQTPRYLIKTRGQQVTLSCSPISGHRSVSWYQQTPGQGLQFLFEYFSETQRNKGNFPGRFSGRQFSNSRSEMNVSTLELGDSALYLCASSLETTNTGELFFGEGSRLTVL.